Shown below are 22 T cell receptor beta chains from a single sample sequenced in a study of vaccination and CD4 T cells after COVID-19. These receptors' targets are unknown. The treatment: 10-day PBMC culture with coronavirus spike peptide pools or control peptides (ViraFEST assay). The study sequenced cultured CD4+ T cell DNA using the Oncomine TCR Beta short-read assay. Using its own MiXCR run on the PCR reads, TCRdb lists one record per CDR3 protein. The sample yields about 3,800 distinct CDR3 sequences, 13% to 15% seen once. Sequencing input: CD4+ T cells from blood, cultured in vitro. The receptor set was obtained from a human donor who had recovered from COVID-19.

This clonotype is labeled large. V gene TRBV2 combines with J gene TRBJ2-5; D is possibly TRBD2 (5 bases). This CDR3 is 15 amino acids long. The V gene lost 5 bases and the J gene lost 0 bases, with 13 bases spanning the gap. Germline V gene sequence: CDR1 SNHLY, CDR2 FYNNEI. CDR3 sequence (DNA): TGTGCCAGCAGTTGGGCCCCGGGGTACCAAGAGACCCAGTACTTC. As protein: CASSWAPGYQETQYF.

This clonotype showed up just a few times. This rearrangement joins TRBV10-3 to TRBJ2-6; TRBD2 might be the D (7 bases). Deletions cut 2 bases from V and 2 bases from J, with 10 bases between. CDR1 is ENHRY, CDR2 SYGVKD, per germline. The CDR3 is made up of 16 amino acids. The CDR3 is CAISELGGAGANVLTF. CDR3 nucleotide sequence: TGTGCCATCAGTGAGCTAGGGGGGGCTGGGGCCAACGTCCTGACTTTC.

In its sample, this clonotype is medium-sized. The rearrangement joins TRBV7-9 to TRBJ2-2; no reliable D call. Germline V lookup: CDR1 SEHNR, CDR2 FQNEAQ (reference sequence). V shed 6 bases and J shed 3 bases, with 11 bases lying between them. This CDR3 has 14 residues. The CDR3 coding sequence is TGTGCCAGCAGTTCCGACGGACACACCGGGGAGCTGTTTTTT. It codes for CASSSDGHTGELFF.

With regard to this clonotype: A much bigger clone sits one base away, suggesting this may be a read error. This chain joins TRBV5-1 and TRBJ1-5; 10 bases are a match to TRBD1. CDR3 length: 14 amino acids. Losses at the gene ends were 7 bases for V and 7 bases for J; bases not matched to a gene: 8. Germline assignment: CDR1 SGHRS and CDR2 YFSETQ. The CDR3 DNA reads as TGCGCCAGCGGCTCCGGGACAGGGGTACAGCCCCAGCATTTT. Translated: CASGSGTGVQPQHF.

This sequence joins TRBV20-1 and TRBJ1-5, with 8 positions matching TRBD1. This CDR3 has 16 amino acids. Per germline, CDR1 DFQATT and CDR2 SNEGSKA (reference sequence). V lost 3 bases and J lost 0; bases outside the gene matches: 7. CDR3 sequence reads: CSASHSTGGSNQPQHF. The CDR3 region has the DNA TGCAGTGCTAGTCATTCTACAGGGGGTAGCAATCAGCCCCAGCATTTT.

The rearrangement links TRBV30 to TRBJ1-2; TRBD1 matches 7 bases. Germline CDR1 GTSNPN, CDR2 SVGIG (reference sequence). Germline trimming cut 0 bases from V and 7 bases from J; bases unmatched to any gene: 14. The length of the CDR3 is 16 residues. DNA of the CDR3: TGTGCCTGGAGTGTAGGGGACAGATCGAAGGCCCCTGGCTACACCTTC. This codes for CAWSVGDRSKAPGYTF.

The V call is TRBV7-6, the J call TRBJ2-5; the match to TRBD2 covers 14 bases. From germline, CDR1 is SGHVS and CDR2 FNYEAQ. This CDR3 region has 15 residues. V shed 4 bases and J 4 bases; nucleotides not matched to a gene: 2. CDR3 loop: CASSSGLAGAETQYF. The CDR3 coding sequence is TGTGCCAGCAGCTCGGGACTAGCGGGAGCAGAGACCCAGTACTTC.

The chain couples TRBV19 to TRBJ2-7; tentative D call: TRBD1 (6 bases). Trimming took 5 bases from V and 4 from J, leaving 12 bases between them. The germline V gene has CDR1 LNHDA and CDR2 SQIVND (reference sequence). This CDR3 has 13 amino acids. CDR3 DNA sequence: TGTGCCAGTAGTTCCGAAAGGGGGTACGAGCAGTACTTC. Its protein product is CASSSERGYEQYF.

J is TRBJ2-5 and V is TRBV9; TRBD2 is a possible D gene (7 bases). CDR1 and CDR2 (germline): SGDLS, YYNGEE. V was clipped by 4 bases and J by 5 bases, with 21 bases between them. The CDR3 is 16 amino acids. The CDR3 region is CASSSGGGATSETQYF. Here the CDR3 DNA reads TGTGCCAGCAGCTCAGGAGGGGGGGCAACCAGTGAGACCCAGTACTTC.

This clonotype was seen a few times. The CDR3 protein is CAWSADQGAYGYTF. CDR3 sequence (DNA): TGTGCCTGGAGTGCGGACCAGGGGGCCTATGGCTACACCTTC. This chain uses TRBV30 with TRBJ1-2, with 8 positions matching TRBD1. This CDR3 is built from 14 residues. The trim removed 1 base at V and 4 bases at J, leaving 5 bases unmatched. Germline V gene sequence: CDR1 GTSNPN, CDR2 SVGIG (reference sequence).

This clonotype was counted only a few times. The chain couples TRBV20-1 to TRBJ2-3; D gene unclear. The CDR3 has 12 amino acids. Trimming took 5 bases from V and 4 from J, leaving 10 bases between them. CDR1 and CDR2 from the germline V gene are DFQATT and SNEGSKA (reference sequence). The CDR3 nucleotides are TGCAGTGCTGGCTCTTCGGCAGATACGCAGTATTTT. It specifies CSAGSSADTQYF.

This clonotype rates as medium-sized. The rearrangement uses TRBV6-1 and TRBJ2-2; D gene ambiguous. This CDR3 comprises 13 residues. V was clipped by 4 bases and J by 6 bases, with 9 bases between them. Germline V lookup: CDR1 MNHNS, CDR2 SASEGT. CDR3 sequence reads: CASSGAGAGELFF. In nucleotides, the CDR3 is TGTGCCAGCAGTGGAGCCGGAGCCGGGGAGCTGTTTTTT.

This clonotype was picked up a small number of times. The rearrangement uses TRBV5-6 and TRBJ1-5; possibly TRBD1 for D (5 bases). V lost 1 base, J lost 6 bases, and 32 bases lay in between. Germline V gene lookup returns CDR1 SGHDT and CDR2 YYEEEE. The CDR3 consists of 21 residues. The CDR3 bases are TGTGCCAGCAGCTTGTACAGCGTCTGGGGGTCGACGGGCGCGGTCTCTCAGCCCCAGCATTTT. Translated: CASSLYSVWGSTGAVSQPQHF.

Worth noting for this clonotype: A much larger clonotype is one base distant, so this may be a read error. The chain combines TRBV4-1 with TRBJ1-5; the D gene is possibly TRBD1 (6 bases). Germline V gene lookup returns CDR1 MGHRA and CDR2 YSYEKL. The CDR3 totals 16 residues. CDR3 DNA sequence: TGCACCAGCAGCCAAGAAAGAGAACAGGGAAATCAGCCCCAGCATTTT. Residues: CTSSQEREQGNQPQHF.

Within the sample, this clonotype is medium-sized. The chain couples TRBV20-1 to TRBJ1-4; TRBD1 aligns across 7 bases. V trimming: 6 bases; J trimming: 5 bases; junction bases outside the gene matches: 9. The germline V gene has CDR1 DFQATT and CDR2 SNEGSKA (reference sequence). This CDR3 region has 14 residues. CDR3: CSASGTGVNEKLFF. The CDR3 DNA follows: TGCAGTGCCAGTGGTACAGGGGTAAATGAAAAACTGTTTTTT.

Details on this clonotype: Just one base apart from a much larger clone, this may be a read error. In DNA form, the CDR3 reads TGCAGTGCTAGACTAGCGGGGGGACAATCCTACAATGAGCAGATCTTC. Translated: CSARLAGGQSYNEQIF. The gene calls are TRBV20-1 and TRBJ2-1, with TRBD2 matching over 11 bases. The CDR3 is made up of 16 amino acids. CDR1 is DFQATT, CDR2 SNEGSKA, per germline (reference sequence).

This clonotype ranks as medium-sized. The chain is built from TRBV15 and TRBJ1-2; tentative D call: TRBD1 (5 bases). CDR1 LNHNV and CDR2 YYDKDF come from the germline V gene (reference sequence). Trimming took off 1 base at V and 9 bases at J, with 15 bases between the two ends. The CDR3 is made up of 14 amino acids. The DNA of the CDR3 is TGTGCCACCAGCAGAGGGAGGGAGGGGCTAAGCTACACCTTC. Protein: CATSRGREGLSYTF.

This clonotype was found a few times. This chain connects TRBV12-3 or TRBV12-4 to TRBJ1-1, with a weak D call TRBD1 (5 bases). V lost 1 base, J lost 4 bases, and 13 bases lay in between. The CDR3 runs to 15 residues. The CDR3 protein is CASSLDQGRGTEAFF. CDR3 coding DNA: TGTGCCAGCAGTTTAGATCAGGGTCGGGGCACTGAAGCTTTCTTT.

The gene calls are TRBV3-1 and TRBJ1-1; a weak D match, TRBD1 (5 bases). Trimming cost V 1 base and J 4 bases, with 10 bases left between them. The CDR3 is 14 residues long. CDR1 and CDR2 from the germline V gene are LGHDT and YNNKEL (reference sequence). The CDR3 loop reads CASSQVPGSTEAFF. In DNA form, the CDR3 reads TGTGCCAGCAGCCAAGTCCCAGGGAGCACTGAAGCTTTCTTT.

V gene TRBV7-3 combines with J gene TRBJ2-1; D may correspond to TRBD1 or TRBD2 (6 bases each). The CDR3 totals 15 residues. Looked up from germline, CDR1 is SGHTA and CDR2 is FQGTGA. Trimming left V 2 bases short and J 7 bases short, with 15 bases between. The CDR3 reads CASSLDGGPSNEQFF. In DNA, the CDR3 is TGTGCCAGCAGCTTAGACGGGGGCCCATCTAATGAGCAGTTCTTC.

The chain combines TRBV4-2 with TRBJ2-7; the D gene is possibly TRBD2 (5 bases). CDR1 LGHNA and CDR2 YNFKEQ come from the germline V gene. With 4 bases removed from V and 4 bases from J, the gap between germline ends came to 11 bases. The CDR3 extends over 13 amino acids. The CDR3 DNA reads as TGTGCCAGCAGCCTCACCGGAGGATACGAGCAGTACTTC. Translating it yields CASSLTGGYEQYF.

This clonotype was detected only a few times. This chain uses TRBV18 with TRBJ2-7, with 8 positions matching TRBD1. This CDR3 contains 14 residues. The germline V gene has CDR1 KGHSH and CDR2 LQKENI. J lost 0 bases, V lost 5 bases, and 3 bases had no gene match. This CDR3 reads CASSTGTGSYEQYF. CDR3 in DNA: TGTGCCAGCTCAACCGGGACAGGCTCCTACGAGCAGTACTTC.